This T cell receptor (beta chain) was obtained from a study of blood T cell repertoires in COVID-19. The overall study: Acute and convalescent COVID-19 specimens originated in the United States, Italy and Spain.

Per the original methods: Nucleated cell counts were estimated from reference gene primer amplification. Produced via immunoSEQ multiplex PCR; TCRdb's table is partial and in-frame only. That table is the source of V, J and clone size, and D and trimming were worked out from the DNA. The table records some 150,000 clones, approximately 80% of them present only once. V was clipped by 2 bases and J by 3 bases, with 7 bases between them. This CDR3 spans 13 amino acids. Germline CDR1 is SGHVS and CDR2 is FQNEAQ. Sequencing was done on a sample of peripheral blood. This sequence joins TRBV7-8 and TRBJ1-1; D gene ambiguous. The receptor was derived from a woman older than 75 with acute or convalescent COVID-19. This CDR3 is CASSLYGYTEAFF. DNA for the CDR3: TGTGCCAGCAGCTTATACGGGTACACTGAAGCTTTCTTT.